This TCR beta chain is from a study of blood T cell repertoires in COVID-19. Study summary: The United States, Italy and Spain supplied acute and convalescent COVID-19 samples. T cells, B-cell-depleted T cells, or PBMCs provided the cDNA or gDNA that served as material.

The method was immunoSEQ multiplex PCR; TCRdb's version includes in-frame clones alone and lacks a portion of them. Of about 100,000 clones listed, about 91% are singletons. V lost 6 bases, J lost 1 base, and 8 bases stayed unmatched. This CDR3 spans 16 amino acids. The germline gives CDR1 SNHLY, CDR2 FYNNEI. The clonotype comes from a man aged 45-65 years with acute or convalescent COVID-19. J is TRBJ2-2 and V is TRBV2, with TRBD2 identical over 7 bases. The sequenced sample was peripheral blood. The CDR3, as DNA: TGTGCCAGCAGGGCGTTGACTAGCCGGAACACCGGGGAGCTGTTTTTT. It is translated as CASRALTSRNTGELFF. The full variable domain, with the rest looked up from reference TRBV2 and TRBJ2-2, is EPEVTQTPSHQVTQMGQEVILRCVPISNHLYFYWYRQILGQKVEFLVSFYNNEISEKSEIFDDQFSVERPDGSNFTLKIRSTKLEDSAMYFCASRALTSRNTGELFFGEGSRLTVL.